The 6 T cell receptor beta chains below all came from one sample that was sequenced in a study of blood T cell repertoires in COVID-19 (dated by TCRdb to between 2020 and 2021). Receptors were amplified or captured by the immunoSEQ multiplex PCR assay. Imported from immuneACCESS, the table was reduced by TCRdb to in-frame sequences with V and J called. These copies leave out some clones; in studies compared against another copy, an unresolved V gene accounts for under half, and the cause of the remainder is not known. Counted in this sample were about 160,000 clones; approximately 90% of them appeared once. Clones ranked in the top ten supply less than 2.5% of the sample. Material for sequencing was peripheral blood. The receptors come from a young man with acute or convalescent COVID-19.

This chain uses TRBV21-1 with TRBJ2-5; the tabulated D call, TRBD2, remains unverified against the DNA. TRBV21-1 has pseudogene status. This CDR3 region has 15 residues. Written as DNA, the CDR3 is TGTGCCAGCAGCAAAGGGTTACTAGTGCAAGAGACCCAGTACTTC. As protein: CASSKGLLVQETQYF.

The chain joins TRBV11-2 to TRBJ2-3; no definite D call. The germline V gene has CDR1 SGHAT and CDR2 FQNNGV. The CDR3 consists of 16 residues. V was trimmed by 0 bases and J by 0 bases, leaving 10 bases between them. The CDR3 region is CASSLDLSVSTDTQYF. The CDR3 DNA reads as TGTGCCAGCAGCTTAGATTTGTCCGTGAGCACAGATACGCAGTATTTT. Variable domain in full (rest from reference TRBV11-2 and TRBJ2-3): EAGVAQSPRYKIIEKRQSVAFWCNPISGHATLYWYQQILGQGPKLLIQFQNNGVVDDSQLPKDRFSAERLKGVDSTLKIQPAKLEDSAVYLCASSLDLSVSTDTQYFGPGTRLTVL.

The chain employs TRBV9 and TRBJ2-7, with D tentatively TRBD1 (5 bases). CDR3 length equals 14 residues. V gave up 4 bases and J gave up 0 bases, with 11 bases separating them. CDR1 and CDR2 (germline): SGDLS, YYNGEE. The CDR3 nucleotides read TGTGCCAGCAGCTCCTGGGGCGGCTCCTACGAGCAGTACTTC. Protein product: CASSSWGGSYEQYF.

The chain employs TRBV27 and TRBJ2-6, with D perhaps matching TRBD1 (6 bases). CDR3 length: 16 residues. Germline loops: CDR1 MNHEY, CDR2 SMNVEV (reference sequence). V lost 5 bases and J 1 base, leaving 12 bases between the germline ends. The CDR3 DNA follows: TGTGCCAGCAGTCAAACCCAGGGGTCTGGGGCCAACGTCCTGACTTTC. Translated: CASSQTQGSGANVLTF.

This sequence joins TRBV27 and TRBJ2-7; 8 bases match TRBD2. The ends lost 4 bases at V and 0 bases at J; junction bases unmatched: 8. The CDR3 has 16 residues. CDR1 MNHEY and CDR2 SMNVEV come from the germline V gene (reference sequence). The CDR3 is CASSSSGGLFSYEQYF. The CDR3 DNA sequence: TGTGCCAGCAGTTCCTCGGGGGGGCTCTTCTCCTACGAGCAGTACTTC.

The chain carries TRBV5-5 and TRBJ1-1; TRBD1 is a possible D gene (5 bases). Trimming pared 3 bases from V and 1 base from J, leaving 10 bases between. Germline V gene sequence: CDR1 SGHKS, CDR2 YYEKEE (reference sequence). The length of the CDR3 is 14 residues. The CDR3 loop reads CASSSQDRNTEAFF. CDR3 bases: TGTGCCAGCAGCTCCCAAGACAGGAACACTGAAGCTTTCTTT.